This T cell receptor beta chain was profiled in a study of T cell responses to AZD1222 COVID-19 vaccine. Findings and caveats of the study: Repertoire sampling happened only post peak T cell response.

Here immunoSEQ multiplex PCR was the method, and the copy in TCRdb shows in-frame clones only, minus some. The profile shows 120,000 to 150,000 clones, 92% of them singletons. V shed 5 bases and J shed 3 bases, with 17 bases lying between them. The CDR3 is 15 amino acids. The germline gives CDR1 MNHEY, CDR2 SVGAGI. About this clone itself: Its antigen is not identified.

The chain carries TRBV6-5 and TRBJ2-7; D may match TRBD1 or TRBD2 (5 bases each). The TCR sequence derives from an adult who received the AZD1222 COVID-19 vaccine. Sequencing was performed on peripheral blood, taken 28 days after the second AZD1222 dose. The CDR3 bases are TGTGCCAGCAGTCTTTCGGGGACCAATCACTACGAGCAGTACTTC. It translates to CASSLSGTNHYEQYF.